These 20 T cell receptor beta chains originate from one sample sequenced in a study of cytomegalovirus exposure and HLA in healthy donors. PCR employed 60 Vbeta and 13 Jbeta primers. Generated by immunoSEQ multiplex PCR, the TCRdb table keeps only in-frame clones and is missing some. The sample data list about 75,000 clones. The sequenced sample consisted of PBMCs. These TCRs come from a man aged 18 to 29 in good health and CMV-seropositive.

The CDR3: CASSLDLALADYNEQFF. CDR3 sequence (DNA): TGTGCCAGCAGCTTAGATTTGGCACTAGCGGATTACAATGAGCAGTTCTTC. The V call is TRBV11-2, the J call TRBJ2-1, with 8 bases matching TRBD2. In germline, CDR1 is SGHAT, CDR2 FQNNGV. CDR3 length: 17 residues. The trim removed 0 bases at V and 4 bases at J, leaving 8 bases unmatched.

V and J are TRBV4-1 and TRBJ1-5; 9 nucleotides align to TRBD1. Germline V lookup: CDR1 MGHRA, CDR2 YSYEKL. CDR3 length: 17 residues. V dropped 0 bases and J dropped 4; count of bases not matched to a gene: 7. The CDR3 DNA sequence: TGCGCCAGCAGCCAAGAAAGTGAGGGGACAGGGAATCAGCCCCAGCATTTT. Protein product: CASSQESEGTGNQPQHF.

The chain has TRBV7-9 and TRBJ1-1; D remains unclear. In germline, CDR1 is SEHNR, CDR2 FQNEAQ (reference sequence). The ends were cut back, 4 bases at V and 9 bases at J, with 9 bases in the middle. This CDR3 is built from 11 residues. CDR3 protein: CASSSREKAFF. The CDR3 coding sequence is TGTGCCAGCAGCTCCCGGGAGAAAGCTTTCTTT.

The V call is TRBV6-6, the J call TRBJ1-2; 7 nucleotides align to TRBD1. The CDR3 extends over 13 amino acids. Germline trimming cut 5 bases from V and 2 bases from J; bases unmatched to any gene: 2. CDR1 MNHNY and CDR2 SVGAGI come from the germline V gene (reference sequence). CDR3 in amino acids: CASSGGQNYGYTF. In DNA form, the CDR3 reads TGTGCCAGCAGTGGGGGACAGAACTATGGCTACACCTTC.

This rearrangement joins TRBV19 to TRBJ1-1; TRBD1 matches 11 bases. Germline V gene data show CDR1 as LNHDA and CDR2 as SQIVND (reference sequence). The CDR3 covers 14 residues. The J segment lost 6 bases and the V segment lost 6 bases, leaving 6 bases of the junction unmatched. The CDR3 here is CASRAGTGGSEAFF. The CDR3 nucleotides read TGTGCCAGTAGGGCCGGGACAGGGGGATCTGAAGCTTTCTTT.

This sequence joins TRBV20-1 and TRBJ1-2, with unresolved D. The length of the CDR3 is 9 residues. In germline, CDR1 is DFQATT, CDR2 SNEGSKA (reference sequence). V was clipped by 5 bases and J by 9 bases, with 7 bases between them. The CDR3 spells CSAALRYTF. The CDR3 DNA sequence: TGCAGTGCTGCACTTCGCTACACCTTC.

The chain has TRBV4-1 and TRBJ2-7, with D maybe TRBD1 (6 bases). Germline CDR1 reads MGHRA; CDR2 reads YSYEKL. The CDR3 is 15 residues long. Between the trimmed V and J ends, which lost 0 bases and 6 bases, there was a span of 15 bases. CDR3 residues: CASSQDLIQGIEQYF. The CDR3 DNA sequence: TGCGCCAGCAGCCAAGATTTAATCCAGGGGATCGAGCAGTACTTC.

V gene TRBV28 combines with J gene TRBJ2-5; TRBD2 agrees at 12 bases. Germline V lookup: CDR1 MDHEN, CDR2 SYDVKM. CDR3 size: 16 residues. Trimming took 6 bases from V and 1 from J; bases not matched to a gene: 6. The CDR3 nucleotides are TGTGCCAGCAGAACACTAGCGGGGGGCGTCCAAGAGACCCAGTACTTC. This gives the protein CASRTLAGGVQETQYF.

The chain uses TRBV29-1 and TRBJ1-2; 9 positions match TRBD1. Germline V gene data show CDR1 as SQVTM and CDR2 as ANQGSEA. The CDR3 is 15 amino acids. V gave up 3 bases and J gave up 1 base; unmatched junction bases: 6. CDR3 loop: CSVDGTGLYNYGYTF. The CDR3 DNA follows: TGCAGCGTTGACGGGACAGGGCTCTATAACTATGGCTACACCTTC.

The V gene is TRBV6-5, the J gene TRBJ1-1; D is ambiguous. V was trimmed by 5 bases and J by 1 base, leaving 11 bases between them. CDR3 size: 14 residues. Germline CDR1 reads MNHEY; CDR2 reads SVGAGI. CDR3 amino acids: CASSTAAGNTEAFF. The CDR3 coding sequence is TGTGCCAGCAGTACCGCAGCAGGGAACACTGAAGCTTTCTTT.

The chain couples TRBV6-1 to TRBJ1-1, with 7 nucleotides matching TRBD1. With V trimmed by 1 base and J by 3 bases, 5 bases remained unmatched. This CDR3 is built from 15 residues. The germline V gene has CDR1 MNHNS and CDR2 SASEGT. DNA for the CDR3: TGTGCCAGCAGTGAAGGGAGGGGGCCGGACACTGAAGCTTTCTTT. Its protein product is CASSEGRGPDTEAFF.

V usage is TRBV5-1 and J usage is TRBJ1-2, with TRBD1 as a possible D gene (6 bases). Germline lookup yields CDR1 SGHRS and CDR2 YFSETQ. The CDR3 has 14 amino acids. Trimming removed 3 bases from V and 8 bases from J, with 17 bases in between. CDR3 nucleotides: TGCGCCAGCAGCTCCTACTCCGGGACACAAGGCTACACCTTC. Translated, it gives CASSSYSGTQGYTF.

The chain uses TRBV5-1 and TRBJ2-2; tentatively, D is TRBD2 (5 bases). V lost 3 bases and J 0 bases, leaving 9 bases between the germline ends. The CDR3 totals 15 residues. Germline-derived CDR1 and CDR2 are SGHRS and YFSETQ. In DNA, the CDR3 is TGCGCCAGCAGCTCCGGACTGACGAACACCGGGGAGCTGTTTTTT. This translates into CASSSGLTNTGELFF.

The chain carries TRBV4-1 and TRBJ2-7, with TRBD2 matching over 14 bases. Germline loops: CDR1 MGHRA, CDR2 YSYEKL. This CDR3 contains 18 residues. With V trimmed by 4 bases and J by 6 bases, 14 bases remained unmatched. The CDR3, as DNA: TGCGCCAGCAGCCTAGGAACCGGGACTAGCGGGAGCCGTGTCGAGCAGTACTTC. Its protein is CASSLGTGTSGSRVEQYF.

The chain combines TRBV6-5 with TRBJ2-7; 8 bases match TRBD2. The V segment lost 5 bases and the J segment 7 bases; nucleotides outside the gene matches: 10. The CDR3 runs to 14 residues. CDR1 is MNHEY and CDR2 is SVGAGI in the germline V gene. The CDR3 protein is CASSRSGRLEEQYF. Written as DNA, the CDR3 is TGTGCCAGCAGTCGGAGCGGGAGATTGGAAGAGCAGTACTTC.

The V and J genes are TRBV7-2 and TRBJ2-4; TRBD1 matches 8 bases. The CDR3 sequence is 18 residues long. V shed 10 bases, J shed 0 bases, and the junction held 17 bases outside the gene matches. The germline V gene encodes CDR1 SGHTA and CDR2 FQGNSA. This CDR3 is CATTPGTGTKLAKNIQYF. The CDR3 DNA is TGTGCCACCACGCCCGGGACAGGTACGAAACTAGCCAAAAACATTCAGTACTTC.

The J gene is TRBJ1-6, the V gene TRBV19, with 9 bases fitting TRBD1. With 4 bases clipped from V and 7 bases from J, the junction kept 8 bases outside the gene matches. This CDR3 contains 16 residues. CDR1 and CDR2 (germline): LNHDA, SQIVND (reference sequence). The CDR3 nucleotides are TGTGCCAGTAGTACCTTATTGGACAGGGGAAATTCACCCCTCCACTTT. Translating gives CASSTLLDRGNSPLHF.

The chain is built from TRBV7-2 and TRBJ2-7, with TRBD1 as a possible D gene (5 bases). Germline V gene data show CDR1 as SGHTA and CDR2 as FQGNSA. Trimming cost V 5 bases and J 0 bases, with 14 bases left between them. The CDR3 length is 15 residues. CDR3 amino acids: CASSLRVPSSYEQYF. CDR3 DNA: TGTGCCAGCAGCCTCAGGGTGCCCAGCTCCTACGAGCAGTACTTC.

This chain links TRBV28 with TRBJ2-4; the D gene is possibly TRBD2 (6 bases). Per germline, CDR1 MDHEN and CDR2 SYDVKM. V gave up 3 bases and J gave up 1 base, with 10 bases separating them. The CDR3 has 15 amino acids. CDR3 nucleotide sequence: TGTGCCAGCAGTTTCCTGACTAGGGCCAAAAACATTCAGTACTTC. Translation: CASSFLTRAKNIQYF.

This rearrangement joins TRBV2 to TRBJ2-1; 11 nucleotides match TRBD2. This CDR3 is 14 amino acids long. CDR1 and CDR2 from the germline V gene are SNHLY and FYNNEI. The junction had 4 bases not matched to a gene; V was cut back by 6 bases and J by 6 bases. The CDR3 nucleotides read TGTGCCAGCAGAGCAACTAGCGGGGGCAATGAGCAGTTCTTC. As protein: CASRATSGGNEQFF.